These T cell receptor beta chains were read from a single sample in a study of T-cell memory formation after mild COVID-19. Using its own MiXCR run on the 5' RACE reads, TCRdb lists one record per CDR3 protein. The repertoire holds tens of thousands of distinct CDR3 sequences, with approximately 15% as singletons. Sequencing was performed on PBMCs or a T cell subset sorted from them (not recorded which). The receptors shown here come from an adult woman who had mild COVID-19 (a few samples of this study predate the infection). Cell type and time point are not known. Each CDR3 is given with its conserved first and last residue.

J | V | CDR3
TRBJ2-2 | TRBV21-1 | CASTQTGKDTGELFF
TRBJ2-7 | TRBV29-1 | CSVGGGPLRNEQYF
TRBJ2-5 | TRBV7-9 | CASSLVDSPGETQYF
TRBJ2-1 | TRBV4-3 | CASSQDGGHEQFF
TRBJ2-6 | TRBV6-1 | CASSGSPGSGANVLTF
TRBJ1-5 | TRBV10-3 | CAISGEPGQGFNQPQHF
TRBJ2-1 | TRBV12-3/TRBV12-4 | CASSSEVGGPYNEQFF
TRBJ1-2 | TRBV7-9 | CASSYSRTGGSYGYTF
TRBJ1-1 | TRBV4-1 | CASSQVDSLNTEAFF
TRBJ2-3 | TRBV7-9 | CASSSTGRWGEGTDTQYF
TRBJ2-7 | TRBV20-1 | CSATGTSVFEQYF
TRBJ2-7 | TRBV7-2 | CASSHETSGRDYEQYF
TRBJ2-5 | TRBV12-3/TRBV12-4 | CASSYGLADPWPETQYF
TRBJ1-1 | TRBV6-2/TRBV6-3 | CASSGHGGNTEAFF
TRBJ2-1 | TRBV4-2 | CASSQDLGLAATYNEQFF
TRBJ2-3 | TRBV5-8 | CASSWGRLAESTDTQYF
TRBJ2-2 | TRBV7-9 | CASSLGGSTGELFF
TRBJ2-7 | TRBV12-5 | CASGLVLGRTYEQYF
TRBJ2-1 | TRBV6-5 | CASSYPPTSTDEQFF
TRBJ2-7 | TRBV11-2 | CASSLAGGWRIYEQYF
TRBJ2-1 | TRBV7-9 | CASPSHGWGTSGENYNEQFF
TRBJ2-3 | TRBV19 | CASRVLAGTDTQYF